The subject of this entry is one T cell receptor (beta chain). No antigen is known for it. This sample is drawn from a study of shared clonotypes between healthy human individuals. Study background: Donors had three CD4 naive, three CD4 memory, two CD8 naive and one CD8 memory plate apiece.

The assay was immunoSEQ multiplex PCR, and TCRdb's table has in-frame clones only and misses some. The data show fewer than 2.5 million clones, roughly 93% seen once. The study, taken as a whole, reports: Exclusively blood specimens were collected; tissue repertoires likely differ. When compared with the clonotypes that were shared by all four sorted-subset donors, the non-shared clonotypes turned out to have lower generation probabilities. Read depth was anticipated to influence clonotype sharing among donors.

Germline CDR1 SGHDN, CDR2 FVKESK. The CDR3 sequence is 16 residues long. Trimming removed 1 base from V and 4 bases from J, with 14 bases in between. The chain is built from TRBV14 and TRBJ2-1, with TRBD1 as a possible D gene (6 bases). The specimen sequenced was naive CD4+ T cells from PBMCs. Subset noted: CD45RA+ positively selected. This receptor was taken from a man aged 18 to 35 in good health. Some clones in this sample may be carry-over from other donors' samples. CDR3 amino acids: CASSQVARTAYNEQFF. In DNA form, the CDR3 reads TGTGCCAGCAGCCAAGTAGCCCGGACAGCTTACAATGAGCAGTTCTTC.